The clone carrying this TCR beta chain was picked up a small number of times. No antigen is known for it. CDR1 and CDR2 from the germline V gene are SQVTM and ANQGSEA. J was trimmed by 1 base and V by 0 bases; bases with no gene match: 3. CDR3 length equals 15 residues. This sample was taken from a study of response to subunit inactivated influenza vaccine. TCRdb fed the RT-PCR reads into MiXCR, producing one record per CDR3 protein. The sample has around 190,000 distinct CDR3 sequences, around 15% seen once. Study results and caveats: Few additional T cells are recruited per seasonal influenza vaccination, authors suggested.

The chain links TRBV29-1 to TRBJ2-7; 10 bases are shared with TRBD2. The receptor comes from a man between 45 and 60 years old who received an inactivated influenza vaccine. Sequencing was performed on CD8+ T cells sorted from PBMCs, taken about 5 days after vaccination. For the CDR3, the DNA is TGCAGCGTTGAAGATCTAGCGGGAGAGTCCTACGAGCAGTACTTC. It translates to CSVEDLAGESYEQYF.